The clone carrying this TCR beta chain has more than one count but fewer than ten. As yet, its antigen is unknown. Using a J-beta primer mix together with a sample-barcoded 5' primer, a second PCR was run for roughly 6 to 11 cycles. TCRdb reanalysed the 5' RACE reads using MiXCR and keeps one entry per CDR3 protein. The data show some 850,000 distinct CDR3 sequences, with roughly 26% seen just once and around 3% held by the top ten. In terms of origin and age, donors were healthy Caucasian individuals from Russia aged roughly 6 to 95. Per individual sample, total RNA of at least 5 micrograms was extracted. The data originate from a study of blood T cells in healthy people across ages. This CDR3 contains 13 residues. Trimming took 7 bases from V and 2 from J, leaving 10 bases between them. Findings and caveats of the study: Unsorted PBMCs prevented conclusive naive versus antigen-experienced comparison.

The same specimen was also included in a second study, on T cells of mothers and their children. That investigation notes: Per mother, over 9.5 million TCR beta CDR3 reads were obtained; per child, 2.5 million to 3.5 million.

The chain carries TRBV12-3 or TRBV12-4 and TRBJ2-3; no firm D call. The source of this sequence is a boy aged 5 to 17 in good health. What was sequenced was blood. In nucleotides, the CDR3 is TGTGCCAGCACTCGCGGCCCCACAGATACGCAGTATTTT. This gives the protein CASTRGPTDTQYF.